This T cell receptor (beta chain) was captured by sequencing in a study of CD8 T cells in Susac syndrome. Random hexamers primed reverse transcription of roughly 0.5 to 1 ug RNA. By means of immunoSEQ multiplex PCR, TCR beta CDR3 spanning 54 Vbeta and 13 Jbeta underwent amplification. TCRdb re-derived calls from the immunoSEQ multiplex PCR reads in MiXCR, one entry per CDR3 protein. The sample consists of about 280,000 distinct CDR3 sequences, around 83% of them appearing once. V was pared by 2 bases and J by 3 bases, with 15 bases between. The CDR3 extends over 16 amino acids. Germline V CDR1 and CDR2: MGHRA, YSYEKL. TCR beta sequencing covered blood CD8+ and CD4+ T cells. Treatment-naive patients with stable or active relapsing-remitting disease were the multiple sclerosis controls.

The V gene is TRBV4-1, the J gene TRBJ2-3; weak D call: TRBD1 (5 bases). Sample: CD8+ T cells from PBMCs. This clonotype was sampled from a human donor with multiple sclerosis. The CDR3 bases are TGCGCCAGCAGCCAATCCCGACAGTCCCGGACAGATACGCAGTATTTT. Its translation: CASSQSRQSRTDTQYF.